These 28 T cell receptor beta chains were all obtained from the same sample, sequenced in a study of T-cell reconstitution after alpha-beta-depleted transplantation in children. During its preparation, the TCRbeta library received unique molecular identifiers. TCRdb re-derived calls from the PCR reads in MiXCR, one entry per CDR3 protein. The data show roughly 240,000 distinct CDR3 sequences, 6.5% to 10% seen once. Sequences were derived from PBMCs, mostly from graft donor cells, sampled 180 days after TCRalphabeta/CD19-depleted stem cell transplant. These TCRs come from a male patient between 5 and 17 years old who had a stem cell transplant for acute lymphoblastic leukemia, so the T cells may come from the graft donor.

This clonotype was observed many times. The CDR3: CASSYPGQGNTEAFF. CDR3 nucleotide sequence: TGTGCCAGCAGCTATCCGGGACAGGGGAACACTGAAGCTTTCTTT. This rearrangement joins TRBV28 to TRBJ1-1, with 9 bases matching TRBD1. Per the germline V gene, CDR1 is MDHEN and CDR2 is SYDVKM. V lost 6 bases, J lost 1 base, and 6 bases stayed unmatched. This CDR3 is built from 15 residues.

Concerning this clonotype: Possible read error: a much larger clone is one base away. The V and J genes are TRBV27 and TRBJ2-1; D is possibly TRBD1 or TRBD2 (5 bases each). This CDR3 is 16 amino acids long. Germline values: CDR1 MNHEY, CDR2 SMNVEV (reference sequence). DNA for the CDR3: TGTGCCAGCAGTACCCAGGGAGTAATTTCCTACAATGAGCAGGTCTTC. Residues: CASSTQGVISYNEQVF.

The chain employs TRBV5-6 and TRBJ2-7, with a tentative D call TRBD2 (5 bases). Germline V gene data show CDR1 as SGHDT and CDR2 as YYEEEE. Trimming removed 4 bases at V and 7 bases at J, with 15 bases between. This CDR3 has 13 amino acids. In nucleotides, the CDR3 is TGTGCCAGCAGCCACGGGGTCCTCGGGGAGCAGTACTTC. It specifies CASSHGVLGEQYF.

Comments on this clonotype: This sequence may be a read error, since a much larger clone differs from it by one base. The chain is built from TRBV20-1 and TRBJ2-5; 9 bases fit TRBD2. Per the germline V gene, CDR1 is DFQATT and CDR2 is SNEGSKA (reference sequence). The CDR3 is made up of 16 amino acids. The CDR3 is CSARDGAGGPQETPYF. In DNA, the CDR3 is TGCAGTGCTAGAGATGGCGCGGGGGGGCCCCAAGAGACCCCGTACTTC.

This clonotype was counted many times. The rearrangement joins TRBV4-3 to TRBJ1-2; D is undetermined. The V gene's germline CDR1 is LGHNA and CDR2 YSLEER. V shed 0 bases and J shed 5 bases, with 13 bases lying between them. The CDR3 is made up of 15 amino acids. The CDR3 protein is CASSQDKGPQYGYTF. In DNA, the CDR3 is TGCGCCAGCAGCCAAGATAAGGGCCCCCAGTATGGCTACACCTTC.

The chain recombines TRBV27 with TRBJ1-1; the match to TRBD1 covers 7 bases. The CDR3 contains 15 residues. Germline-derived CDR1 and CDR2 are MNHEY and SMNVEV (reference sequence). V was pared by 4 bases and J by 3 bases, with 8 bases of the junction left unmatched. CDR3 in amino acids: CASSSNRGPYTEAFF. CDR3 nucleotide sequence: TGTGCCAGCAGTTCCAACAGGGGACCCTACACTGAAGCTTTCTTT.

Concerning this clonotype itself: This may stem from a read error, because a much larger clone lies one nucleotide away. The chain links TRBV7-2 to TRBJ2-1; D gene unclear. V was cut by 1 base and J by 10 bases, with 8 bases left in between. Germline loops: CDR1 SGHTA, CDR2 FQGNSA. This CDR3 is built from 12 residues. The CDR3 DNA follows: TGTGCCAGCAGCTTAGATATGCGGGAGCAGTTCTTC. It yields the protein CASSLDMREQFF. Full variable domain (rest looked up from reference TRBV7-2 and TRBJ2-1): GAGVSQSPSNKVTEKGKDVELRCDPISGHTALYWYRQSLGQGLEFLIYFQGNSAPDKSGLPSDRFSAERTGGSVSTLTIQRTQQEDSAVYLCASSLDMREQFFGPGTRLTVL.

This clonotype was seen repeatedly, ten times or more. This sequence joins TRBV4-3 and TRBJ1-1, with 11 bases that match TRBD1. The germline CDR1 and CDR2 sequences are LGHNA and YSLEER. J lost 4 bases, V lost 4 bases, and 11 bases had no gene match. This CDR3 is built from 17 residues. This CDR3 reads CASSLLGQGVALTEAFF. Here the CDR3 DNA reads TGCGCCAGCAGCCTCCTGGGACAGGGGGTGGCTCTCACTGAAGCTTTCTTT.

This clonotype was observed at least ten times. The genes are TRBV28 and TRBJ2-7; 9 bases map to TRBD1. Trimming took 7 bases from V and 2 from J; bases not matched to a gene: 9. The CDR3 runs to 15 residues. Germline loops: CDR1 MDHEN, CDR2 SYDVKM. Written as DNA, the CDR3 is TGTGCCAGCATCAACCCACAGGGGGCGGCCTACGAGCAGTACTTC. This encodes CASINPQGAAYEQYF.

The chain joins TRBV5-5 to TRBJ1-1; the D is unclear. Trimming removed 2 bases from V and 0 bases from J, with 5 bases in between. The CDR3 is 13 amino acids. Per the germline V gene, CDR1 is SGHKS and CDR2 is YYEKEE (reference sequence). CDR3 nucleotides: TGTGCCAGCAGCTTCTTCGTGAACACTGAAGCTTTCTTT. Protein: CASSFFVNTEAFF.

The table lists this clonotype with many counts. The CDR3 DNA is TGCAGCGTTGGCGTTAGTAGGGCCCAAGGATATGGCTACACCTTC. Translation: CSVGVSRAQGYGYTF. The chain uses TRBV29-1 and TRBJ1-2; unclear D gene. The CDR3 is 15 residues long. Germline CDR1 and CDR2: SQVTM and ANQGSEA. The V and J ends lost 4 bases and 5 bases respectively, with 20 bases between them.

This clonotype was counted ten times or more. The chain joins TRBV6-2 or TRBV6-3 to TRBJ2-2; TRBD1 matches 8 bases. Germline CDR1 and CDR2: MNHEY and SVGEGT. This CDR3 comprises 19 residues. V lost 4 bases and J lost 5; bases outside the gene matches: 18. CDR3: CASSLAPPSTGEKTGELFF. The DNA for the CDR3 is TGTGCCAGCAGTTTAGCCCCACCTTCGACAGGGGAGAAGACCGGGGAGCTGTTTTTT.

This clonotype was observed many times. The chain carries TRBV6-5 and TRBJ1-1; D is perhaps TRBD1 (5 bases). The CDR3 loop spans 14 amino acids. The V gene's germline CDR1 is MNHEY and CDR2 SVGAGI. V was shortened by 2 bases and J by 7 bases, with 14 bases between the two germline ends. The CDR3 sequence: CASSYDRRDLEAFF. The CDR3 DNA sequence: TGTGCCAGCAGTTACGATCGGCGGGACCTTGAAGCTTTCTTT.

The sample holds many counts of this clonotype. V is TRBV6-2 or TRBV6-3 and J is TRBJ2-3; D not resolved. Germline V lookup: CDR1 MNHEY, CDR2 SVGEGT. V lost 3 bases to trimming and J lost 1 base, with 11 bases between them. CDR3 length: 15 amino acids. The CDR3 spells CASSYGYLGTDTQYF. The DNA of the CDR3 is TGTGCCAGCAGTTATGGATATCTGGGCACAGATACGCAGTATTTT.

This clonotype has a count of ten or more. The rearrangement links TRBV29-1 to TRBJ1-2, with a weak D call TRBD1 (5 bases). CDR3 length equals 12 residues. The V gene's germline CDR1 is SQVTM and CDR2 ANQGSEA. V lost 6 bases to trimming and J lost 5 bases, with 13 bases between them. Here the CDR3 reads CSVGTLIYGYTF. Written as DNA, the CDR3 is TGCAGCGTGGGGACCCTTATTTATGGCTACACCTTC.

This clonotype appeared many times. The V and J genes are TRBV7-6 and TRBJ1-1; D is unresolved. The CDR3 spans 14 residues. The germline gives CDR1 SGHVS, CDR2 FNYEAQ. With 4 bases removed from V and 0 bases from J, the gap between germline ends came to 9 bases. The CDR3 loop reads CASSSAGMNTEAFF. The CDR3 region has the DNA TGTGCCAGCAGCTCGGCGGGGATGAACACTGAAGCTTTCTTT.

The sample holds many counts of this clonotype. This chain uses TRBV7-3 with TRBJ2-2; D is unclear. V was shortened by 6 bases and J by 3 bases, with 11 bases between the two germline ends. The CDR3 spans 14 residues. In germline, CDR1 is SGHTA, CDR2 FQGTGA. The CDR3 sequence: CASSEGGYTGELFF. The CDR3 DNA sequence: TGTGCCAGCAGTGAAGGCGGTTACACCGGGGAGCTGTTTTTT.

A remark on this clonotype: No conserved phenylalanine or tryptophan ends this CDR3, so it is likely a read error. V is TRBV11-2 and J is TRBJ2-7, with TRBD1 identical over 7 bases. This CDR3 has 16 amino acids. The V and J ends lost 4 bases and 7 bases, in that order; junction bases with no gene match: 16. Germline CDR1 is SGHAT and CDR2 is FQNNGV. The DNA for the CDR3 is TGTGCCAGCAGCTCCACGTTGTCGACCGGGACAGAAGAGCAGTACTCC. Amino acid sequence: CASSSTLSTGTEEQYS.

This clonotype came up a few times. This chain connects TRBV5-1 to TRBJ1-6; D not certain. Germline V gene sequence: CDR1 SGHRS, CDR2 YFSETQ. V lost 0 bases to trimming and J lost 6 bases, with 7 bases between them. This CDR3 comprises 14 residues. Here the CDR3 DNA reads TGCGCCAGCAGCTTGGAACAGTCTAATTCACCCCTCCACTTT. Translating it yields CASSLEQSNSPLHF.

This clonotype showed up just a few times. Possible read error: a much larger clone is one base away. This chain uses TRBV7-6 with TRBJ2-5; 7 nucleotides match TRBD1. This CDR3 is 14 amino acids long. Per the germline V gene, CDR1 is SGHVS and CDR2 is FNYEAQ. CDR3 region: CAGSRDRAQETQYF. The CDR3, as DNA: TGTGCCGGCAGCCGGGACAGAGCCCAAGAGACCCAGTACTTC.

J is TRBJ2-3 and V is TRBV7-9; 13 nucleotides line up with TRBD2. From germline, CDR1 is SEHNR and CDR2 FQNEAQ (reference sequence). The CDR3 contains 17 residues. Losses at the gene ends were 4 bases for V and 2 bases for J; bases not matched to a gene: 6. This CDR3 is CASSSRTSGGVTDTQYF. CDR3 coding DNA: TGTGCCAGCAGCTCCCGGACTAGCGGGGGAGTCACAGATACGCAGTATTTT.

This clonotype was picked up many times. This chain links TRBV6-2 or TRBV6-3 with TRBJ1-5; possible D gene TRBD1, 6 bases. Per germline, CDR1 MNHEY and CDR2 SVGEGT. V was pared by 2 bases and J by 7 bases, with 12 bases between. The length of the CDR3 is 14 residues. CDR3 loop: CASSYVGARQPQHF. The CDR3 DNA is TGTGCCAGCAGTTACGTGGGGGCTAGGCAGCCCCAGCATTTT.

This clonotype was counted at least ten times. The CDR3 loop is CASSLGRRDIQYF. The DNA for the CDR3 is TGTGCCAGCAGTTTGGGTCGACGGGACATTCAGTACTTC. The J gene is TRBJ2-4, the V gene TRBV12-3 or TRBV12-4; the D is unclear. V lost 3 bases and J 8 bases, leaving 11 bases between the germline ends. The CDR3 has 13 amino acids.

Ten or more counts support this clonotype. CDR3 bases: TGTGCCAGCAGCGGCCGGACAGCCCAGTATAACAATGAGCAGTTCTTC. This codes for CASSGRTAQYNNEQFF. The chain employs TRBV7-9 and TRBJ2-1; D is possibly TRBD1 (6 bases). The CDR3 covers 16 residues. V was cut by 5 bases and J by 5 bases, with 19 bases left in between. Germline V CDR1 and CDR2: SEHNR, FQNEAQ (reference sequence). Drawing the rest from reference TRBV7-9 and TRBJ2-1, the complete variable domain is DTGVSQNPRHKITKRGQNVTFRCDPISEHNRLYWYRQTLGQGPEFLTYFQNEAQLEKSRLLSDRFSAERPKGSFSTLEIQRTEQGDSAMYLCASSGRTAQYNNEQFFGPGTRLTVL.

This clonotype was found many times. The chain uses TRBV10-3 and TRBJ1-6; D is ambiguous. Trimming left V 0 bases short and J 10 bases short, with 4 bases between. CDR1 is ENHRY, CDR2 SYGVKD, per germline. There are 12 residues in the CDR3. CDR3 coding DNA: TGTGCCATCAGTGAGTCGGGCTCACCCCTCCACTTT. It encodes CAISESGSPLHF.

Ten or more counts support this clonotype. The V gene is TRBV12-3 or TRBV12-4, the J gene TRBJ2-3; 7 bases line up with TRBD2. The CDR3 covers 14 residues. The ends lost 7 bases at V and 4 bases at J; junction bases unmatched: 8. CDR3 in amino acids: CASTLGLAADTQYF. CDR3 DNA sequence: TGTGCCAGCACCTTGGGGCTAGCGGCAGATACGCAGTATTTT.

A note on this clonotype: Being one base from a much bigger clone, this may be a read error. It is likely a read error, because the conserved phenylalanine at the end of the CDR3 is missing. J is TRBJ2-5 and V is TRBV5-4; the D gene could be TRBD1 or TRBD2 (6 bases each). The germline V and J ends were trimmed by 4 bases and 1 base, with 14 bases remaining between them. This CDR3 spans 15 amino acids. Germline assignment: CDR1 SGHNT and CDR2 YYREEE (reference sequence). This CDR3 is CASSPGAPIQETQYS. In DNA form, the CDR3 reads TGTGCCAGCAGCCCGGGGGCCCCAATCCAAGAGACCCAGTACTCC.

This clonotype came up many times. J is TRBJ2-7 and V is TRBV12-3 or TRBV12-4; no clear D. CDR3 length: 14 amino acids. V lost 1 base, J lost 5 bases, and 12 bases lay in between. CDR3 loop: CASSLVTPFDEQYF. The DNA of the CDR3 is TGTGCCAGCAGTTTAGTGACACCTTTTGACGAGCAGTACTTC.